This T cell receptor beta chain was identified during a study of blood T cell repertoires in COVID-19. Overall study context: Whether acute or convalescent, the COVID-19 samples came from the United States, Italy and Spain. The cDNA or gDNA used as material had been derived from T cells, B-cell-depleted T cells, or PBMCs.

The method was immunoSEQ multiplex PCR; TCRdb's version includes in-frame clones alone and lacks a portion of them. Of roughly 210,000 clones in the sample, around 87% were seen once. There are a few counts of this clone. This same CDR3 is encoded by further DNA sequences in the sample. V shed 2 bases and J shed 0 bases, with 8 bases lying between them. CDR1 MNHEY and CDR2 SVGAGI come from the germline V gene. This CDR3 spans 15 amino acids. Adults between about 18 and 89 years of age took part from under 25 US areas. The chain recombines TRBV6-5 with TRBJ2-1; D gene ambiguous. Sequenced: PBMCs or T cells enriched from blood (not recorded which). The receptor was derived from a man younger than 45 in a cohort exposed to, infected with or recovered from COVID-19 (not recorded which). CDR3 protein: CASSYHPSSYNEQFF. DNA for the CDR3: TGTGCCAGCAGTTACCACCCCAGCTCCTACAATGAGCAGTTCTTC.